Below are 24 T cell receptor beta chains sequenced from a single sample in a study of cytomegalovirus exposure and HLA in healthy donors. Use of 60 Vbeta and 13 Jbeta primers characterized the PCR. The repertoire was sequenced with immunoSEQ multiplex PCR; TCRdb's copy has only in-frame clones and lacks some. The sample includes some 250,000 clones, about 81% of them seen just once. The sequencing sample was made of PBMCs. These receptors came from a woman aged 35 to 49 in good health and CMV-seropositive.

The chain uses TRBV30 and TRBJ1-3; 8 nucleotides align to TRBD1. Germline V gene data show CDR1 as GTSNPN and CDR2 as SVGIG (reference sequence). After removal of 0 bases from V and 6 bases from J, the junction contained 7 bases not matched to a gene. There are 15 residues in the CDR3. CDR3 in amino acids: CAWSVPSGGANTIYF. DNA for the CDR3: TGTGCCTGGAGTGTACCATCAGGGGGCGCAAACACCATATATTTT.

This clone was counted only a few times. The chain is built from TRBV4-1 and TRBJ1-5; no firm D call. The CDR3 extends over 13 amino acids. V lost 4 bases, J lost 5 bases, and 9 bases lay in between. Germline CDR1 reads MGHRA; CDR2 reads YSYEKL. Here the CDR3 reads CASSRVADQPQHF. The CDR3 DNA reads as TGCGCCAGCAGCCGAGTAGCTGATCAGCCCCAGCATTTT.

This chain joins TRBV21-1 and TRBJ1-3. TRBV21-1 is deemed a pseudogene. The CDR3 totals 17 residues. The CDR3 region has the DNA TGTGCCAGCAGCAAATTGTTCCCGGGTTACTCTGGAAACACCATATATTTT. Protein sequence: CASSKLFPGYSGNTIYF.

CDR3 protein: CAWTPQYGYTF. CDR3 coding DNA: TGTGCCTGGACGCCACAATATGGCTACACCTTC. This chain links TRBV30 with TRBJ1-2; no firm D call. Germline V gene data show CDR1 as GTSNPN and CDR2 as SVGIG (reference sequence). V lost 4 bases to trimming and J lost 5 bases, with 8 bases between them. This CDR3 is 11 amino acids long.

This sequence joins TRBV15 and TRBJ2-2, with D possibly TRBD2 on 5 matching bases. Trimming left V 3 bases short and J 5 bases short, with 10 bases between. CDR3 size: 14 residues. Germline loops: CDR1 LNHNV, CDR2 YYDKDF (reference sequence). The CDR3 loop reads CATSRSPGTGELFF. The CDR3 DNA reads TGTGCCACCAGCAGGAGTCCGGGAACCGGGGAGCTGTTTTTT. The whole variable domain, filled in from reference TRBV15 and TRBJ2-2, reads DAMVIQNPRYQVTQFGKPVTLSCSQTLNHNVMYWYQQKSSQAPKLLFHYYDKDFNNEADTPDNFQSRRPNTSFCFLDIRSPGLGDTAMYLCATSRSPGTGELFFGEGSRLTVL.

V gene TRBV30 combines with J gene TRBJ1-1; a weak D match, TRBD1 (6 bases). V was clipped by 4 bases and J by 0 bases, with 15 bases between them. Germline values: CDR1 GTSNPN, CDR2 SVGIG (reference sequence). The CDR3 totals 15 residues. For the CDR3, the DNA is TGTGCCTGGACGCCGGGACAACTATTGAACACTGAAGCTTTCTTT. Its translation is CAWTPGQLLNTEAFF.

Worth noting for this clone: Other DNA sequences in this sample translate to the same CDR3. CDR3 nucleotides: TGCAGTGCTAGAGTTCGGGAGACCCAGTACTTC. Translating it yields CSARVRETQYF. J is TRBJ2-5 and V is TRBV20-1; D gene ambiguous. CDR3 length equals 11 residues. Per germline, CDR1 DFQATT and CDR2 SNEGSKA (reference sequence). Between the trimmed V and J ends, which lost 1 base and 5 bases, there was a span of 5 bases.

Only one count was recorded for this clone. The chain employs TRBV6-5 and TRBJ2-7, with 8 bases matching TRBD1. V lost 6 bases, J lost 1 base, and 8 bases stayed unmatched. Germline assignment: CDR1 MNHEY and CDR2 SVGAGI. CDR3 size: 15 residues. CDR3 in amino acids: CASSRGTGTSYEQYF. The CDR3 DNA reads TGTGCCAGCAGCCGAGGGACAGGTACTTCCTACGAGCAGTACTTC.

V usage is TRBV5-1 and J usage is TRBJ1-2; D is undetermined. Trimming left V 6 bases short and J 0 bases short, with 12 bases between. Germline lookup yields CDR1 SGHRS and CDR2 YFSETQ. The CDR3 length is 14 residues. As DNA, the CDR3 is TGCGCCAGCACCCGGACTGGTGCTAACTATGGCTACACCTTC. Translation gives CASTRTGANYGYTF.

The rearrangement joins TRBV10-3 to TRBJ1-3; 9 nucleotides line up with TRBD1. The V segment lost 5 bases and the J segment 2 bases; nucleotides outside the gene matches: 4. The germline V gene has CDR1 ENHRY and CDR2 SYGVKD. The CDR3 has 15 amino acids. The CDR3 coding sequence is TGTGCCATCAGTACTAGGACAGGGGCTGGAAACACCATATATTTT. Its translation: CAISTRTGAGNTIYF.

The chain has TRBV30 and TRBJ1-2, with 12 bases fitting TRBD1. The CDR3 sequence is 14 residues long. V shed 3 bases and J 6 bases; nucleotides not matched to a gene: 5. Germline V gene lookup returns CDR1 GTSNPN and CDR2 SVGIG (reference sequence). The CDR3 DNA reads as TGTGCCTGGAGCGCGGGACAGGGGGCAAATGGCTACACCTTC. It yields the protein CAWSAGQGANGYTF.

The chain carries TRBV21-1 and TRBJ2-2; the tabulated D call, TRBD2, remains unverified against the DNA. TRBV21-1 represents a pseudogene. This CDR3 region has 16 residues. The CDR3 DNA follows: TGTGCCAGCAGCAAAGAGGGCGGGAGTTGGTCCGGGGAGCTGTTTTTT. This translates into CASSKEGGSWSGELFF.

The V gene is TRBV2, the J gene TRBJ1-1, with 9 positions matching TRBD1. CDR3 length: 14 amino acids. The V gene's germline CDR1 is SNHLY and CDR2 FYNNEI. V was pared by 6 bases and J by 5 bases, with 7 bases of the junction left unmatched. CDR3 nucleotide sequence: TGTGCCAGCAGGACACAGGGGGCTGGGACTGAAGCTTTCTTT. This encodes CASRTQGAGTEAFF.

The rearrangement joins TRBV28 to TRBJ1-4; TRBD1 might be the D (5 bases). Between the trimmed V and J ends, which lost 8 bases and 7 bases, there was a span of 17 bases. This CDR3 region has 14 residues. Germline V gene data show CDR1 as MDHEN and CDR2 as SYDVKM. The CDR3 protein is CASLTGGVGEKLFF. CDR3 nucleotide sequence: TGTGCCAGCCTTACGGGGGGGGTAGGTGAAAAACTGTTTTTT. The complete variable domain, with remaining parts taken from reference TRBV28 and TRBJ1-4, reads DVKVTQSSRYLVKRTGEKVFLECVQDMDHENMFWYRQDPGLGLRLIYFSYDVKMKEKGDIPEGYSVSREKKERFSLILESASTNQTSMYLCASLTGGVGEKLFFGSGTQLSVL.

For this clone: Other DNA sequences in this sample translate to the same CDR3. This sequence joins TRBV29-1 and TRBJ1-6, with a weak D call TRBD1 (5 bases). The germline V gene has CDR1 SQVTM and CDR2 ANQGSEA. Trimming shortened V by 6 bases and J by 13 bases, and 19 bases separated the two germline ends. The CDR3 has 13 amino acids. The DNA of the CDR3 is TGCAGCGTCGCCGGAGGGGTCGGCTCCCCCCTCCACTTT. Translated: CSVAGGVGSPLHF.

This clone has only a few counts. The V call is TRBV7-9, the J call TRBJ1-1; 8 nucleotides match TRBD1. Germline V gives CDR1 SEHNR, CDR2 FQNEAQ (reference sequence). The CDR3 is 16 amino acids. The junction had 12 bases not matched to a gene; V was cut back by 5 bases and J by 4 bases. The CDR3 protein is CASSPLPGGGSTEAFF. CDR3 nucleotide sequence: TGTGCCAGCAGCCCTTTACCAGGGGGCGGGAGCACTGAAGCTTTCTTT.

Only a few counts were recorded for this clone. V and J are TRBV25-1 and TRBJ2-5; TRBD2 agrees at 15 bases. CDR3 length: 16 amino acids. The germline V gene has CDR1 MGHDK and CDR2 SYGVNS. The J segment lost 4 bases and the V segment lost 6 bases, leaving 6 bases of the junction unmatched. The DNA for the CDR3 is TGTGCCAGCAGCGTGGGACTAGCGGGAGGAAGAGAGACCCAGTACTTC. It is translated as CASSVGLAGGRETQYF.

This sequence joins TRBV5-1 and TRBJ2-3; weak D call: TRBD1 (6 bases). The germline CDR1 and CDR2 sequences are SGHRS and YFSETQ. The germline V and J ends were trimmed by 4 bases and 1 base, with 13 bases remaining between them. The CDR3 consists of 15 residues. As DNA, the CDR3 is TGCGCCAGCAGCGCCCTTGGACAGCGCACAGATACGCAGTATTTT. Translated, it gives CASSALGQRTDTQYF.

This chain uses TRBV20-1 with TRBJ1-2; D gene ambiguous. The CDR3 is 9 amino acids. V lost 6 bases and J 7 bases, leaving 6 bases between the germline ends. Germline assignment: CDR1 DFQATT and CDR2 SNEGSKA (reference sequence). Written as DNA, the CDR3 is TGCAGTGCCGGGGTTGGCTACACCTTC. Protein: CSAGVGYTF.

CDR3 DNA sequence: TGTGCCAGCAGCGGCACATTTCATACCTATAATTCACCCCTCCACTTT. Translation: CASSGTFHTYNSPLHF. The chain employs TRBV5-6 and TRBJ1-6, with D uncertain. Trimming removed 4 bases at V and 2 bases at J, with 13 bases between. CDR3 length equals 16 residues. Germline CDR1 is SGHDT and CDR2 is YYEEEE.

The chain recombines TRBV6-1 with TRBJ2-2; the match to TRBD1 covers 7 bases. V lost 2 bases and J lost 5; bases outside the gene matches: 8. In germline, CDR1 is MNHNS, CDR2 SASEGT. The CDR3 covers 16 residues. As DNA, the CDR3 is TGTGCCAGCAGTGAACCCCCAGGGGGAAGTACCGGGGAGCTGTTTTTT. Its protein is CASSEPPGGSTGELFF.

Only a few counts were recorded for this clone. V usage is TRBV4-3 and J usage is TRBJ2-1; the match to TRBD2 covers 10 bases. The CDR3 has 15 residues. The junction had 3 bases not matched to a gene; V was cut back by 3 bases and J by 4 bases. Germline loops: CDR1 LGHNA, CDR2 YSLEER. The CDR3 is CASSQGLAIYNEQFF. For the CDR3, the DNA is TGCGCCAGCAGCCAGGGACTAGCGATTTACAATGAGCAGTTCTTC.

This chain links TRBV7-3 with TRBJ1-1; tentative D call: TRBD1 (5 bases). V was clipped by 5 bases and J by 6 bases, with 16 bases between them. The germline CDR1 and CDR2 sequences are SGHTA and FQGTGA. The CDR3 runs to 14 residues. CDR3 amino acids: CASSPQGGRAEAFF. In nucleotides, the CDR3 is TGTGCCAGCAGCCCCCAGGGAGGCAGGGCTGAAGCTTTCTTT.

J is TRBJ1-2 and V is TRBV7-2, with D maybe TRBD1 (6 bases). The V gene's germline CDR1 is SGHTA and CDR2 FQGNSA. CDR3 size: 15 residues. Trimming removed 4 bases from V and 7 bases from J, with 19 bases in between. The CDR3 DNA reads as TGTGCCAGCAGCTCCCGGCCCGGGGGGCGCGGTGGCTACACCTTC. Its protein product is CASSSRPGGRGGYTF.